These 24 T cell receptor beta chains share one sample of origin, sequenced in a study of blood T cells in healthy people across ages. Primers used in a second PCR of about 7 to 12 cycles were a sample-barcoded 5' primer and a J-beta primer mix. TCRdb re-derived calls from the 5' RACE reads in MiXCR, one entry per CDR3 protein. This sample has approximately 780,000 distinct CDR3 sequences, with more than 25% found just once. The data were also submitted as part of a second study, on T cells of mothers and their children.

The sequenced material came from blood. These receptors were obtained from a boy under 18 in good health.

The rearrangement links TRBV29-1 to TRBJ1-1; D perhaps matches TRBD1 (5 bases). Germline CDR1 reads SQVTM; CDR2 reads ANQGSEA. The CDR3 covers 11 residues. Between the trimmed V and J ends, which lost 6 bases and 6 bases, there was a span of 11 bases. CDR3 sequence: CSVGAGPEAFF. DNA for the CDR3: TGCAGCGTCGGAGCGGGACCTGAAGCTTTCTTT.

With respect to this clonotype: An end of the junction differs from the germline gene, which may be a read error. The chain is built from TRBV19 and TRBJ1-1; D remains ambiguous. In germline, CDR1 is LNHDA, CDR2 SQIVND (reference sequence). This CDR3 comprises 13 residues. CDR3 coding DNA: TGTGCCATTAGTATTTCCTACGGGACTGAAGCTTTCTTT. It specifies CAISISYGTEAFF.

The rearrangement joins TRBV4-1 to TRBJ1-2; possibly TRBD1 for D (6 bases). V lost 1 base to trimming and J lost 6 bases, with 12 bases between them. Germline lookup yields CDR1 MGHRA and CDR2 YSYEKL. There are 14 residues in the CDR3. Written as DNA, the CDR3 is TGCGCCAGCAGCCAAGCTTGGGACAACGATGGCTACACCTTC. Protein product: CASSQAWDNDGYTF.

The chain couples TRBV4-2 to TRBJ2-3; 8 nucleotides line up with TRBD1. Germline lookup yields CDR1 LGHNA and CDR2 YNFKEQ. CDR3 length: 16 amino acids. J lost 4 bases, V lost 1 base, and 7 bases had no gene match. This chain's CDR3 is CASSQVTRGRADTQYF. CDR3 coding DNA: TGTGCCAGCAGCCAAGTGACCAGGGGGCGCGCAGATACGCAGTATTTT.

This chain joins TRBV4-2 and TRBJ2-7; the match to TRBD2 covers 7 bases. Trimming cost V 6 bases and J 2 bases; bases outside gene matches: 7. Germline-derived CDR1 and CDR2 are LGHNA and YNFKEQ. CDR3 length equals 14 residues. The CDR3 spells CASRRASGAYEQYF. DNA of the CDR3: TGTGCCAGCAGACGGGCCAGCGGGGCCTACGAGCAGTACTTC.

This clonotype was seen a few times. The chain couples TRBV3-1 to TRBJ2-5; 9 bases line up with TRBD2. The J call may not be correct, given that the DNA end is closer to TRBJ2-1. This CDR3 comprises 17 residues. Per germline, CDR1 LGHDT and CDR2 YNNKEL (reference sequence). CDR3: CASSREPAGGPYNEQFF. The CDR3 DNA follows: TGTGCCAGCAGCCGAGAGCCAGCGGGGGGCCCTTACAATGAGCAGTTCTTC.

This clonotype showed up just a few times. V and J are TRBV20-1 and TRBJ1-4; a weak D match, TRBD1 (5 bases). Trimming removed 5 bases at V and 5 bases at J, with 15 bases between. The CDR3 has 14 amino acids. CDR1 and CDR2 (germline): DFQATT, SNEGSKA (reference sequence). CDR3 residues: CSALADRSNEKLFF. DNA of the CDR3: TGCAGTGCTCTAGCCGACAGAAGCAATGAAAAACTGTTTTTT.

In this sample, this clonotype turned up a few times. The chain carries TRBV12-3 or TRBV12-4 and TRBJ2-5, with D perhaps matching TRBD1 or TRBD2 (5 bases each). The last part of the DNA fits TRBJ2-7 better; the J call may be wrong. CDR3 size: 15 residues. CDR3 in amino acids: CASSLVGGGGYEQYF. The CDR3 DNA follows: TGTGCCAGCAGTTTAGTAGGCGGTGGGGGCTACGAGCAGTACTTC.

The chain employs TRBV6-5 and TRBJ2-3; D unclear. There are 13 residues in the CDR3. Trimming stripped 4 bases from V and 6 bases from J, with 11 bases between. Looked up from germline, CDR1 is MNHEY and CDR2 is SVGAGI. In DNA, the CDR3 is TGTGCCAGCAGTTCGATTGGGTATGATACGCAGTATTTT. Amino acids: CASSSIGYDTQYF.

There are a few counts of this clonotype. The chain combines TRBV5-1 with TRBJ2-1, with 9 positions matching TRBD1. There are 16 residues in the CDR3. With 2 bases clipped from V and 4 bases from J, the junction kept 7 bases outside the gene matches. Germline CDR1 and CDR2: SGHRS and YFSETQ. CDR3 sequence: CASSFPTGTGYNEQFF. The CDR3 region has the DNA TGCGCCAGCAGCTTCCCTACCGGGACAGGGTACAATGAGCAGTTCTTC.

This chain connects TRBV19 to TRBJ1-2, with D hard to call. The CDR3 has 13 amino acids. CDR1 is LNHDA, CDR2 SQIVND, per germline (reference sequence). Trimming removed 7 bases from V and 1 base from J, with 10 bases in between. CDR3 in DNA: TGTGCCAGTATGAAAGGAATTAACTATGGCTACACCTTC. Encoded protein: CASMKGINYGYTF. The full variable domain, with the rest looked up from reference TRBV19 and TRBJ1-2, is DGGITQSPKYLFRKEGQNVTLSCEQNLNHDAMYWYRQDPGQGLRLIYYSQIVNDFQKGDIAEGYSVSREKKESFPLTVTSAQKNPTAFYLCASMKGINYGYTFGSGTRLTVV.

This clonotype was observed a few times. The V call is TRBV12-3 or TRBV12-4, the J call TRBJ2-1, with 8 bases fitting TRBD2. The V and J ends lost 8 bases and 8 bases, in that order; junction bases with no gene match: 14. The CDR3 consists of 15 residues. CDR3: CASLKYSGGRDEQFF. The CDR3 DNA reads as TGTGCCAGCCTCAAATACAGCGGGGGTCGGGATGAGCAGTTCTTC.

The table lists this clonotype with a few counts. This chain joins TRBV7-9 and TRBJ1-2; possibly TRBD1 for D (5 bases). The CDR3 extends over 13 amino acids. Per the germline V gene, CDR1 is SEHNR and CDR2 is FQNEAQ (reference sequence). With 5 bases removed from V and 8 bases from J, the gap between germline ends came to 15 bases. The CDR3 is CASSGQGIRGYTF. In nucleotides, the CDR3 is TGTGCCAGCAGCGGCCAGGGCATAAGGGGCTACACCTTC.

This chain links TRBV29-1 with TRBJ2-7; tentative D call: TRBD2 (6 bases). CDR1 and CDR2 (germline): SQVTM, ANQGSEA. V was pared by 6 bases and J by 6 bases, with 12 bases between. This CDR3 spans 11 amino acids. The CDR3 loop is CSVAGSTEQYF. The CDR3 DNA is TGCAGCGTGGCGGGATCTACCGAGCAGTACTTC.

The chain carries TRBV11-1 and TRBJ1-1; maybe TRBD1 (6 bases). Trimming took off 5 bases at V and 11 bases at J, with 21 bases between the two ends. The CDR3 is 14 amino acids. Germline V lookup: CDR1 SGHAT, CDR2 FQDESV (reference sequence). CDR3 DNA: TGTGCCAGCAGCCCAGCCGGGGGGCTTGCATCGGCTTTCTTT. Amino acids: CASSPAGGLASAFF.

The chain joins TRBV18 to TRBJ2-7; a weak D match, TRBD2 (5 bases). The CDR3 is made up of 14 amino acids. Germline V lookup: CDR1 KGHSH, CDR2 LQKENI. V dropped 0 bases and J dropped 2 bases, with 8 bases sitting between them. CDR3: CASSPPGSPYEQYF. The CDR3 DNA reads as TGTGCCAGCTCACCACCAGGGAGCCCCTACGAGCAGTACTTC.

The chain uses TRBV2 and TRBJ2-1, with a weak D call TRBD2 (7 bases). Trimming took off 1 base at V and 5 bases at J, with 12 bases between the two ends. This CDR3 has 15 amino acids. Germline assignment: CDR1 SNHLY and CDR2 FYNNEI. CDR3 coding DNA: TGTGCCAGCAGTGAAGGGGGGGGCGAGGACAATGAGCAGTTCTTC. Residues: CASSEGGGEDNEQFF.

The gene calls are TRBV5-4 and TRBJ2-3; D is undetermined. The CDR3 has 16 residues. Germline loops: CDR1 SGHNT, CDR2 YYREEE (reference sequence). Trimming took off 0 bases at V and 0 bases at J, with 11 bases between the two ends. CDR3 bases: TGTGCCAGCAGCTTGGGAGGAATCACTAGCACAGATACGCAGTATTTT. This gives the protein CASSLGGITSTDTQYF.

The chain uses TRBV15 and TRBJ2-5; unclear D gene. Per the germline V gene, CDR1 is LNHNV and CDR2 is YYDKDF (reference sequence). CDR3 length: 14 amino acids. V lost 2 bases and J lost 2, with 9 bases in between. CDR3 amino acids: CATSRLGSQETQYF. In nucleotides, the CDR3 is TGTGCCACCAGCAGACTCGGGTCTCAAGAGACCCAGTACTTC.

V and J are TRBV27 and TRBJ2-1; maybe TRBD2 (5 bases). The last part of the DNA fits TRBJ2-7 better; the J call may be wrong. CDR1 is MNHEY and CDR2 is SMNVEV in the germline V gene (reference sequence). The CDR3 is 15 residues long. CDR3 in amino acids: CASSLSAGGFGEQYF. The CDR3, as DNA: TGTGCCAGCAGTTTAAGCGCGGGCGGGTTCGGGGAGCAGTACTTC.

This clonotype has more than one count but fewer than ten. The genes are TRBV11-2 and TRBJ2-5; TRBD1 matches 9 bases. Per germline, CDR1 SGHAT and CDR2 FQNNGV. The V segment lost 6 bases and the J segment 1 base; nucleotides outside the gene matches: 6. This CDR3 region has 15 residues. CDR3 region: CASRRPGQGQETQYF. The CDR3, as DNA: TGTGCCAGCAGGCGGCCGGGACAGGGCCAAGAGACCCAGTACTTC. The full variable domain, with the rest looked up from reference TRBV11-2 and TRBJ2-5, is EAGVAQSPRYKIIEKRQSVAFWCNPISGHATLYWYQQILGQGPKLLIQFQNNGVVDDSQLPKDRFSAERLKGVDSTLKIQPAKLEDSAVYLCASRRPGQGQETQYFGPGTRLLVL.

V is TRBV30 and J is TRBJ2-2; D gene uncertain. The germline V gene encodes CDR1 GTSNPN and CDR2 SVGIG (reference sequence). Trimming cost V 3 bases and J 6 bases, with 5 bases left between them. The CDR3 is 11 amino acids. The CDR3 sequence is CAWSPAGELFF. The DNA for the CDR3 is TGTGCCTGGAGCCCGGCCGGGGAGCTGTTTTTT.

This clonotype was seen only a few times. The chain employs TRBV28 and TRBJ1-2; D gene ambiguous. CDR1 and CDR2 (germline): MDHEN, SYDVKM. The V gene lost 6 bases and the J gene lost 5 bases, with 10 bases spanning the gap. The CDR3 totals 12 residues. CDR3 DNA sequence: TGTGCCAGCAGCCCGAATCTATATGGCTACACCTTC. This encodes CASSPNLYGYTF.

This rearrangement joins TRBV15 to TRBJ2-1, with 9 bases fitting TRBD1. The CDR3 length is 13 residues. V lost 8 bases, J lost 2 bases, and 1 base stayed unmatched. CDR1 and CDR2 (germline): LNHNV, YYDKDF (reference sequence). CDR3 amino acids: CATGQGTYNEQFF. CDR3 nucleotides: TGTGCCACCGGACAGGGGACCTACAATGAGCAGTTCTTC. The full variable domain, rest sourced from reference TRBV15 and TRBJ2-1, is DAMVIQNPRYQVTQFGKPVTLSCSQTLNHNVMYWYQQKSSQAPKLLFHYYDKDFNNEADTPDNFQSRRPNTSFCFLDIRSPGLGDTAMYLCATGQGTYNEQFFGPGTRLTVL.